A single sample is the source of the 5 T cell receptor beta chains below, sequenced in a study of cytomegalovirus exposure and HLA in healthy donors. A multiplex PCR was run with 60 Vbeta primers and 13 Jbeta primers. The assay was immunoSEQ multiplex PCR, and TCRdb's table has in-frame clones only and misses some. The sample has 100,000 to 120,000 clones, about four fifths seen once. Material: PBMCs. These receptors originate from a man under 40 in good health and CMV-seronegative.

The chain employs TRBV21-1 and TRBJ2-1; the table's TRBD2 call for D was not verified on the DNA. TRBV21-1 is a pseudogene segment. The CDR3 spans 17 residues. This CDR3 reads CASSKGGLRSSYNEQFF. The CDR3, as DNA: TGTGCCAGCAGCAAAGGGGGACTAAGGTCCTCCTACAATGAGCAGTTCTTC.

The chain is built from TRBV27 and TRBJ1-6, with a tentative D call TRBD1 (5 bases). The V end lost 5 bases, the J end lost 10 bases, and 18 bases lay between the germline ends. The CDR3 spans 15 residues. The germline V gene has CDR1 MNHEY and CDR2 SMNVEV (reference sequence). Here the CDR3 DNA reads TGTGCCAGCAGTCTAAACCCAGGGTCTGGCTCACCCCTCCACTTT. Translated: CASSLNPGSGSPLHF.

The chain has TRBV29-1 and TRBJ1-1; D is unclear. Germline V gene sequence: CDR1 SQVTM, CDR2 ANQGSEA. V was pared by 5 bases and J by 0 bases, with 7 bases between. The CDR3 has 12 amino acids. For the CDR3, the DNA is TGCAGCGTTAATCTAATGAACACTGAAGCTTTCTTT. Translation gives CSVNLMNTEAFF.

CDR3 loop: CAWSVEGANGYTF. The CDR3, as DNA: TGTGCCTGGAGTGTTGAGGGGGCAAATGGCTACACCTTC. The chain carries TRBV30 and TRBJ1-2, with 7 nucleotides matching TRBD1. V dropped 0 bases and J dropped 6; count of bases not matched to a gene: 4. CDR1 and CDR2 from the germline V gene are GTSNPN and SVGIG (reference sequence). This CDR3 region has 13 residues.

This clone showed up many times. The chain employs TRBV7-6 and TRBJ1-5, with 8 bases matching TRBD1. This CDR3 comprises 15 residues. The V gene's germline CDR1 is SGHVS and CDR2 FNYEAQ. J lost 6 bases, V lost 1 base, and 5 bases had no gene match. CDR3 loop: CASSLGTGPTQPQHF. The CDR3 coding sequence is TGTGCCAGCAGCTTAGGGACAGGGCCGACTCAGCCCCAGCATTTT.